This T cell receptor (beta chain) derives from a study of blood T cell repertoires in COVID-19. The cohort comprised adults aged about 18 to 100 years residing in 20 to 30 US areas. This table comes from immunoSEQ multiplex PCR, and its TCRdb copy is limited to in-frame clones, with some not included. The table has approximately 170,000 clones, 80% to 90% seen once. This clone occurred once. Material for sequencing was PBMCs or T cells enriched from blood (not recorded which). The sequence was collected from a woman aged 50 to 65 in a cohort exposed to, infected with or recovered from COVID-19 (not recorded which).

The CDR3 DNA sequence: TGTGCCAGCAGTTACGAGTCGGGAGGGAACAATGAGCAGTTCTTC. This codes for CASSYESGGNNEQFF. V usage is TRBV6-2 or TRBV6-3 and J usage is TRBJ2-1; 8 positions agree with TRBD2. Germline V gene sequence: CDR1 MNHEY, CDR2 SVGEGT. After removal of 2 bases from V and 5 bases from J, the junction contained 5 bases not matched to a gene. The CDR3 is 15 residues long.